The clone carrying this T cell receptor (beta chain) was recorded only once. Its antigen is unknown. This specimen belongs to a study of identifying expanded T cells in peripheral blood. The CDR3 contains 16 residues. The V segment lost 5 bases and the J segment 3 bases; nucleotides outside the gene matches: 9. From germline, CDR1 is SEHNR and CDR2 FQNEAQ (reference sequence). Whole-study results and caveats: Across healthy donors, higher total template counts meant significantly greater roughly two-week count variance. About 1.2 clones differed between technical replicates, versus around 15 and 19 over time.

Repertoires were generated with immunoSEQ multiplex PCR, while TCRdb's copy carries only in-frame clones and drops some. The profile shows 120,000 or so clones, roughly 80% of them singletons. Collection occurred without any documented infections or immune events in donors. Sequencing input: blood. The clonotype was recovered from a person between 18 and 75 years old in good health. The chain is built from TRBV7-9 and TRBJ1-1, with 10 nucleotides matching TRBD1. CDR3 in DNA: TGTGCCAGCAGCCTCGGGACAGGGGCGCCCGACACTGAAGCTTTCTTT. Amino acids: CASSLGTGAPDTEAFF.